These 25 T cell receptor beta chains originate from one sample sequenced in a study of cytomegalovirus exposure and HLA in healthy donors. The PCR used 60 Vbeta and 13 Jbeta primers. Repertoires were generated with immunoSEQ multiplex PCR, while TCRdb's copy carries only in-frame clones and drops some. This table has roughly 230,000 clones, about nine tenths appearing once. The sequencing input was PBMCs. The receptors originated from a girl aged 2 to 9 in good health and CMV-seronegative.

The chain carries TRBV27 and TRBJ2-5; 9 bases are shared with TRBD1. Matching the DNA end better, TRBJ2-7 makes the J call doubtful. The CDR3 covers 15 residues. Germline CDR1 reads MNHEY; CDR2 reads SMNVEV (reference sequence). The CDR3 is CASSPQGTGYNEQYF. CDR3 sequence (DNA): TGTGCCAGCAGTCCGCAAGGGACAGGGTATAACGAGCAGTACTTC.

J is TRBJ1-1 and V is TRBV7-2, with 7 bases that match TRBD1. This CDR3 has 15 residues. V lost 5 bases, J lost 0 bases, and 6 bases stayed unmatched. Germline assignment: CDR1 SGHTA and CDR2 FQGNSA. The CDR3, as DNA: TGTGCCAGCAGCCACTGGGGACAGTTGAACACTGAAGCTTTCTTT. Its protein is CASSHWGQLNTEAFF. The complete variable domain, with remaining parts taken from reference TRBV7-2 and TRBJ1-1, reads GAGVSQSPSNKVTEKGKDVELRCDPISGHTALYWYRQSLGQGLEFLIYFQGNSAPDKSGLPSDRFSAERTGGSVSTLTIQRTQQEDSAVYLCASSHWGQLNTEAFFGQGTRLTVV.

This chain uses TRBV5-1 with TRBJ2-5; the match to TRBD1 covers 9 bases. V lost 4 bases, J lost 3 bases, and 10 bases stayed unmatched. Germline CDR1 is SGHRS and CDR2 is YFSETQ. The CDR3 extends over 16 amino acids. This CDR3 is CASSVTGGGIKETQYF. In nucleotides, the CDR3 is TGCGCCAGCAGCGTAACAGGGGGCGGCATAAAAGAGACCCAGTACTTC.

The J gene is TRBJ1-2, the V gene TRBV9; 10 bases align to TRBD1. The trim removed 3 bases at V and 0 bases at J, leaving 5 bases unmatched. CDR3 length equals 16 residues. Germline CDR1 and CDR2: SGDLS and YYNGEE. CDR3 protein: CASSGGTGATNYGYTF. DNA of the CDR3: TGTGCCAGCAGCGGGGGGACAGGGGCTACTAACTATGGCTACACCTTC.

The chain employs TRBV6-1 and TRBJ1-4; maybe TRBD1 (5 bases). V dropped 2 bases and J dropped 1 base, with 8 bases sitting between them. This CDR3 is built from 15 residues. The germline gives CDR1 MNHNS, CDR2 SASEGT. The CDR3 protein is CASSELGVTNEKLFF. CDR3 DNA: TGTGCCAGCAGTGAATTAGGGGTAACTAATGAAAAACTGTTTTTT.

V is TRBV5-1 and J is TRBJ2-7, with unresolved D. Trimming pared 2 bases from V and 7 bases from J, leaving 7 bases between. This CDR3 region has 11 residues. Germline CDR1 reads SGHRS; CDR2 reads YFSETQ. Here the CDR3 DNA reads TGCGCCAGCAGCTTAACAGAAGAGCAGTACTTC. It codes for CASSLTEEQYF.

This clone was counted once. CDR3 residues: CSSLSLLSQYF. CDR3 in DNA: TGCAGTAGCCTGTCCCTACTTTCCCAGTACTTC. The rearrangement joins TRBV20-1 to TRBJ2-5; D is uncertain. The V gene lost 8 bases and the J gene lost 9 bases, with 16 bases spanning the gap. CDR1 and CDR2 (germline): DFQATT, SNEGSKA (reference sequence). There are 11 residues in the CDR3.

This clone has only one observation. The chain couples TRBV19 to TRBJ1-5, with 7 positions matching TRBD1. Germline CDR1 LNHDA, CDR2 SQIVND (reference sequence). The CDR3 spans 14 residues. The V segment lost 6 bases and the J segment 2 bases; nucleotides outside the gene matches: 4. The CDR3 DNA sequence: TGTGCCAGTAGCGGAGACAGGGGCAATCAGCCCCAGCATTTT. Amino acid sequence: CASSGDRGNQPQHF.

The rearrangement links TRBV11-2 to TRBJ2-2; D ambiguous. Looked up from germline, CDR1 is SGHAT and CDR2 is FQNNGV. This CDR3 region has 15 residues. The ends were cut back, 5 bases at V and 4 bases at J, with 14 bases in the middle. CDR3 nucleotides: TGTGCCAGCAGCCCGAAGAATAGCCCCACCGGGGAGCTGTTTTTT. Protein product: CASSPKNSPTGELFF.

The DNA for the CDR3 is TGTGCCAGCAGCTTAACCTTACAGGGGGTAGGCGAGCAGTACTTC. Translating gives CASSLTLQGVGEQYF. V is TRBV5-5 and J is TRBJ2-7, with 8 positions matching TRBD1. V gave up 2 bases and J gave up 6 bases; unmatched junction bases: 10. The CDR3 length is 15 residues. Germline V lookup: CDR1 SGHKS, CDR2 YYEKEE (reference sequence).

The V gene is TRBV6-1, the J gene TRBJ1-1; a weak D match, TRBD1 (6 bases). Germline V CDR1 and CDR2: MNHNS, SASEGT. Trimming removed 1 base at V and 1 base at J, with 19 bases between. This CDR3 is 18 amino acids long. In DNA form, the CDR3 reads TGTGCCAGCAGTGAAGGTGGTACAGGGATAAAACAGAACACTGAAGCTTTCTTT. Translating it yields CASSEGGTGIKQNTEAFF.

The J gene is TRBJ2-7, the V gene TRBV5-6, with D possibly TRBD1 on 6 matching bases. The V end was cut by 6 bases, the J end by 1 base, with 17 bases between. CDR1 and CDR2 (germline): SGHDT, YYEEEE. This CDR3 comprises 15 residues. The CDR3 nucleotides read TGTGCCAGCATCACTTTCGGGGACATGTCCTACGAGCAGTACTTC. This encodes CASITFGDMSYEQYF.

This chain joins TRBV2 and TRBJ1-4; D not resolved. CDR3 length: 12 residues. Trimming cost V 6 bases and J 0 bases, with 2 bases left between them. In germline, CDR1 is SNHLY, CDR2 FYNNEI. The CDR3 reads CASSATNEKLFF. The CDR3 region has the DNA TGTGCCAGCAGCGCAACTAATGAAAAACTGTTTTTT.

The chain combines TRBV5-1 with TRBJ2-3; the match to TRBD1 covers 8 bases. V shed 4 bases and J 5 bases; nucleotides not matched to a gene: 12. The CDR3 is 16 amino acids. Looked up from germline, CDR1 is SGHRS and CDR2 is YFSETQ. CDR3 amino acids: CASSQDRDTLKDTQYF. The CDR3 DNA is TGCGCCAGCAGCCAGGACAGGGATACTTTAAAAGATACGCAGTATTTT.

The CDR3 bases are TGTGCCAGCAGCCCCCCTGGGCGGGTCTATGGCTACACCTTC. Translation: CASSPPGRVYGYTF. The chain is built from TRBV7-2 and TRBJ1-2; D gene ambiguous. The CDR3 has 14 residues. V gave up 5 bases and J gave up 4 bases, with 14 bases separating them. The germline V gene has CDR1 SGHTA and CDR2 FQGNSA.

The CDR3 is CASMAAGGTDTQYF. CDR3 in DNA: TGTGCCAGCATGGCGGCAGGGGGCACAGATACGCAGTATTTT. The V gene is TRBV5-4, the J gene TRBJ2-3; the D gene is possibly TRBD1 (6 bases). V shed 6 bases and J shed 1 base, with 12 bases lying between them. This CDR3 is 14 amino acids long. Germline CDR1 and CDR2: SGHNT and YYREEE (reference sequence).

This sequence joins TRBV2 and TRBJ2-3; the match to TRBD2 covers 8 bases. The germline CDR1 and CDR2 sequences are SNHLY and FYNNEI. This CDR3 spans 16 amino acids. Germline trimming cut 1 base from V and 2 bases from J; bases unmatched to any gene: 5. This CDR3 is CASSEDSGILTDTQYF. The CDR3 region has the DNA TGTGCCAGCAGTGAAGATAGCGGGATACTCACAGATACGCAGTATTTT. Supplemented by reference TRBV2 and TRBJ2-3, the full variable domain reads EPEVTQTPSHQVTQMGQEVILRCVPISNHLYFYWYRQILGQKVEFLVSFYNNEISEKSEIFDDQFSVERPDGSNFTLKIRSTKLEDSAMYFCASSEDSGILTDTQYFGPGTRLTVL.

The chain links TRBV11-2 to TRBJ2-7; TRBD1 agrees at 8 bases. The CDR3 is 17 residues long. V gave up 2 bases and J gave up 5 bases; unmatched junction bases: 14. The germline gives CDR1 SGHAT, CDR2 FQNNGV. CDR3 nucleotide sequence: TGTGCCAGCAGCTTAAGAGCCTGGGGACAGGTTACTAACGAGCAGTACTTC. This codes for CASSLRAWGQVTNEQYF.

The chain links TRBV6-1 to TRBJ2-3; D is perhaps TRBD1 (5 bases). The CDR3 has 13 amino acids. Trimming cost V 11 bases and J 0 bases, with 12 bases left between them. Germline V CDR1 and CDR2: MNHNS, SASEGT. Here the CDR3 DNA reads TGTGCCGGTAGACAGCCGAGCACAGATACGCAGTATTTT. Translation gives CAGRQPSTDTQYF.

The chain employs TRBV18 and TRBJ2-7; 7 bases agree with TRBD1. V was pared by 3 bases and J by 3 bases, with 5 bases of the junction left unmatched. Germline loops: CDR1 KGHSH, CDR2 LQKENI. The CDR3 is 14 residues long. The CDR3 loop reads CASSPTGTFYEQYF. For the CDR3, the DNA is TGTGCCAGCTCACCGACAGGGACCTTCTACGAGCAGTACTTC.

As to this clone: Other nucleotide sequences in the sample specify the same CDR3. The gene calls are TRBV18 and TRBJ2-7, with 7 bases that match TRBD1. Losses at the gene ends were 3 bases for V and 3 bases for J; bases not matched to a gene: 2. This CDR3 has 13 amino acids. Germline V gene data show CDR1 as KGHSH and CDR2 as LQKENI. The chain's CDR3 is CASSPAGGYEQYF. The CDR3 DNA reads TGTGCCAGCTCACCTGCAGGGGGCTACGAGCAGTACTTC.

The gene calls are TRBV15 and TRBJ2-1, with D possibly TRBD1 on 5 matching bases. Germline V gene data show CDR1 as LNHNV and CDR2 as YYDKDF (reference sequence). The CDR3 consists of 15 residues. The V end was cut by 5 bases, the J end by 0 bases, with 11 bases between. CDR3 region: CATSLQAPSYNEQFF. The DNA for the CDR3 is TGTGCCACCAGCTTACAGGCCCCCTCCTACAATGAGCAGTTCTTC.

Here the CDR3 DNA reads TGTGCCAGCAGCGGGACTTCTTCCCCGAGGGAGTACTTC. Residues: CASSGTSSPREYF. The chain has TRBV27 and TRBJ2-7, with TRBD2 as a possible D gene (6 bases). Germline V gene data show CDR1 as MNHEY and CDR2 as SMNVEV (reference sequence). The CDR3 sequence is 13 residues long. V lost 6 bases to trimming and J lost 11 bases, with 20 bases between them.

The CDR3 nucleotides are TGTGCCAGCAGCTTGGGACTAGCGGGAGGGCCTTGGACCGGGGAGCTGTTTTTT. Translating gives CASSLGLAGGPWTGELFF. This chain uses TRBV9 with TRBJ2-2; 16 nucleotides align to TRBD2. Germline loops: CDR1 SGDLS, CDR2 YYNGEE. This CDR3 has 18 residues. The V and J ends lost 4 bases and 5 bases, in that order; junction bases with no gene match: 8.

The rearrangement joins TRBV7-2 to TRBJ2-5; 7 bases are a match to TRBD2. The tail of the sequence fits TRBJ2-7 better, so the J call may be wrong. The V gene's germline CDR1 is SGHTA and CDR2 FQGNSA. The CDR3 is 15 amino acids. The CDR3 here is CASSPVPSGTFEQYF. The CDR3 bases are TGTGCCAGCAGTCCCGTTCCGAGCGGGACTTTCGAGCAGTACTTC.